This TCR beta chain is drawn from a study of molecular identifiers for immune sequencing clone quantification. Study-wide background: Replicate experiments divided RNA from 20,000 or 100,000 naive CD8 cells into five parts and sequenced four.

The CDR3 runs 13 residues. Deletions cut 2 bases from V and 7 bases from J, with 11 bases between. Germline CDR1 reads MDHEN; CDR2 reads SYDVKM. Findings and caveats of the study: The share of molecules held by clones above 20 RNA copies was over 98% in effector cells and under 1% in naive cells.

This clonotype was found many times. Its target is not known. TCRdb reanalysed the PCR reads using MiXCR and keeps one entry per CDR3 protein. The data contain about 630,000 distinct CDR3 sequences, approximately 24% of them singletons. Sequencing was performed on naive CD8+ T cells from blood, with Jurkat cell RNA spiked in. Documented subset: FACS-sorted CD8+CD4-CCR7+CD45RA+ naive T cells. The chain carries TRBV28 and TRBJ1-1, with unresolved D. This sequence originates from a human donor in good health. Some libraries in this study had Jurkat cell RNA spiked in. Written as DNA, the CDR3 is TGTGCCAGCAGTTTAAAAGGGCGGAATGAAGCTTTCTTT. It codes for CASSLKGRNEAFF.